This T cell receptor (beta chain) is drawn from a study of beta chain features in type 1 diabetes (dated by TCRdb to 2016 to 2019). About the investigation overall: Mean age, gender distribution, total cell number and subset yield were not different between patients and healthy donors. In the study, recently diagnosed type 1 diabetes patients and matched healthy donors were compared on the TCRB repertoires of their sorted circulating CD4+ T cell subsets. Across all samples, about 110 million sorted cells were examined, and cell number per subset correlated strongly with RNA yield. Naive and central memory subsets were obtained from all 30 or so donors, but regulatory and stem cell-like memory subsets were isolated from only 8 patients and about 8 healthy donors. Summary of the overall study and its limitations: Sequencing cDNA rather than genomic DNA could over-represent highly expressing activated cells, although activation and CD3 levels did not differ between groups. Shorter templates might be favored by PCR, yet because patient and control samples were amplified and corrected together, any such skew would affect both groups equally. Naive, central memory and regulatory TCRB repertoires appeared to be more alike among patients than among healthy donors. Patients with type 1 diabetes made fewer insertions and deleted more nucleotides at VDJ recombination sites, implying thymic rearrangement abnormalities. Because the HLA sub-analyses included only small numbers of individuals, any influence of HLA type on TCRB rearrangement was left unresolved. In all four CD4+ subsets, TCRB CDR3 length was moderately but significantly shorter in type 1 diabetes patients.

Relative to germline, V is 1 base shorter and J is 4 bases shorter, with 10 bases between their ends. Per the germline V gene (reference sequence), GTSNPN is the CDR1 and SVGIG is the CDR2. From cysteine to phenylalanine, the CDR3 is 13 amino acids long. The sequence is cut down to CDR3 DNA, 39 bases in frame from base 1. As to this clone: Its binding antigen is unknown. No quality values exist for individual bases; no much larger clone is one base distant.

Each donor gave one peripheral blood draw, averaging about 120 mL, which was collected into heparinised tubes. A BD FACSAria II and a panel including CD45RO, CCR7, CD25, CD127, CD95 and CD27 were used to sort naive, central memory, regulatory and stem cell-like memory CD4+ T cells. A purity above 95% was achieved for all sorted populations. PBMCs were isolated right away by Lymphoprep density gradient centrifugation and were stained directly, without culture. Samples were stained and sorted in pairs, with one healthy donor and one patient per experiment, so that batch effects were minimized. The entire isolated RNA was reverse transcribed using the High Capacity cDNA Reverse Transcription Kit, and thus expressed TCRB transcripts were sequenced. Deep immunoSEQ sequencing was applied to naive, central memory and regulatory T cell samples, giving an average of roughly 3.5 million total reads per sample. After sorted cells were lysed in RLT buffer, RNA was extracted with DNase-treated RNeasy Micro or Mini kits, with the choice depending on cell number. Each cell subset was processed on its own to prevent cross-contamination, while patient and healthy donor samples were processed together. Using the immunoSEQ multiplex PCR, TCRB sequences were amplified from cDNA into 87-bp fragments spanning the CDR3 region. Sequencing of the amplicons was performed on the Illumina HiSeq platform. In the paper's pipeline: PCR bias was corrected computationally using synthetic template baselines, and reads within Hamming distance 2 were collapsed, with unmergeable singletons discarded. Reads were aligned against IMGT so that V, D and J genes, CDR3 length and insertions or deletions at six rearrangement sites could be assigned. Within each subset, clonotype counts were normalized to sorted cell number, and only after that were true diversity and Gini coefficients computed with the tcR R package. Repertoire sharing was quantified using the overlap coefficient calculated on TCRB nucleotide sequences. Out-of-frame TCRB sequences from naive cells were analyzed to stand in for the pre-selection repertoire. TCRdb holds this immuneACCESS table with in-frame rearrangements only. Some clones are missing; in checked studies, unresolved V genes explain under half, and the rest has no known cause. D and trimming come from the DNA, and the V and J calls and clone size come from that table. For this sample there are roughly 220,000 clones; approximately 16% appear just once. The ten largest clones capture more than 0.075% of the sample.

Sequencing was carried out using naive CD4+ T cells from blood. The cell subset or site label, as the study defines it: true naive CD4+ T cells. The sequence was collected from a man aged 25 to 40 with type 1 diabetes. The chain couples TRBV30 to TRBJ2-5; the D gene may be TRBD1 or TRBD2, since each aligns over 5 bases. The CDR3 region: CAWSGQGVETQYF. Here is the DNA: TGTGCCTGGAGTGGGCAGGGAGTAGAGACCCAGTACTTC.